This T cell receptor beta chain was sequenced during a study of molecular identifiers for immune sequencing clone quantification. About the study: Replicate experiments took RNA from around 18,000 or 91,000 naive CD8 cells, divided it five ways and sequenced four. Study observations and caveats: In CMV-specific effectors, clones above 20 copies held over 99% of molecules; naive, under 1%.

V was pared by 0 bases and J by 3 bases, with 9 bases between. Germline CDR1 is MNHEY and CDR2 is SVGAGI. The CDR3 runs 14 residues. For bulk TCR libraries, previously described methods and listed TCR primers were used. TCRdb itself ran the PCR reads through MiXCR, one entry per CDR3 protein. The sample has 9,800 or so distinct CDR3 sequences; 15% to 20% are singletons. This clonotype was seen ten or more times. Its antigen remains unknown. Libraries of naive CD8 T cells were made from 20,000 to 1,000,000 sorted cells. They used 10%, 30% or 50% RNA. This TCR was sampled from a human donor in good health. Some libraries in this study had Jurkat cell RNA spiked in. The chain links TRBV6-5 to TRBJ2-7, with D perhaps matching TRBD1 (6 bases). The sequencing sample was made of naive CD8+ T cells from blood, with Jurkat cell RNA spiked in. The subset: FACS-sorted CD8+CD4-CCR7+CD45RA+ naive T cells. CDR3 sequence: CASSYSLGGYEQYF. The CDR3 region has the DNA TGTGCCAGCAGTTACTCGTTAGGGGGCTACGAGCAGTACTTC.